A single sample gave rise to the 25 T cell receptor beta chains below, sequenced in a study of CD8 T cells in ankylosing spondylitis (dated by TCRdb to 2016 to 2017). The library was produced with 5' RACE. These reads were obtained on an Illumina HiSeq 2500. TCRdb reran the public reads through fastp at Q25 and MiXCR, keeping productive beta chains. Each entry merges the rows of one CDR3 protein and shows their most common DNA and genes. Present in this sample are 150,000 to 250,000 distinct CDR3 sequences, over 10% of which were seen just once. More than 15% of the sample is taken by the ten largest. Sequencing was done on a sample of blood, either unsorted or a sorted T cell fraction (not recorded which). The receptor set was obtained from a male donor with ankylosing spondylitis or in good health (not recorded which).

The chain has TRBV11-3 and TRBJ2-3, with D tentatively TRBD1 or TRBD2 (5 bases each). Germline CDR1 reads SGHNT; CDR2 reads YENEEA. Trimming took off 1 base at V and 6 bases at J, with 17 bases between the two ends. The CDR3 loop spans 16 amino acids. The CDR3 region has the DNA TGTGCCAGCAGCTTAGCGTATGGGGGTCCTGGGGATACGCAGTATTTT. Its translation is CASSLAYGGPGDTQYF.

This rearrangement joins TRBV5-6 to TRBJ2-1, with D uncertain. There are 12 residues in the CDR3. CDR1 SGHDT and CDR2 YYEEEE come from the germline V gene. Trimming shortened V by 7 bases and J by 7 bases, and 12 bases separated the two germline ends. CDR3 protein: CASHRAGNEQFF. DNA of the CDR3: TGTGCCAGCCACCGAGCCGGGAATGAGCAGTTCTTC.

This clonotype occurred a few times. The chain joins TRBV20-1 to TRBJ2-1; 9 nucleotides agree with TRBD2. Per the germline V gene, CDR1 is DFQATT and CDR2 is SNEGSKA (reference sequence). The CDR3 totals 16 residues. The J segment lost 9 bases and the V segment lost 0 bases, leaving 12 bases of the junction unmatched. The CDR3 DNA follows: TGCAGTGCTAGAGATTATGCGGGAGGGCCATCGATTGAGCAGTTCTTC. Its protein product is CSARDYAGGPSIEQFF.

V is TRBV7-2 and J is TRBJ2-1; 9 bases agree with TRBD2. The length of the CDR3 is 15 residues. From germline, CDR1 is SGHTA and CDR2 FQGNSA. Trimming at V came to 2 bases and at J to 8 bases, leaving 7 bases not matched to a gene. CDR3 nucleotide sequence: TGTGCCAGCAGCTTATTAGCGGGAGTCATCCATGAGCAGTTCTTC. This translates into CASSLLAGVIHEQFF.

This clonotype was observed many times. V and J are TRBV3-1 and TRBJ2-7, with D unclear. Trimming shortened V by 3 bases and J by 2 bases, and 8 bases separated the two germline ends. In germline, CDR1 is LGHDT, CDR2 YNNKEL (reference sequence). This CDR3 is 13 amino acids long. CDR3 protein: CASSHLSPYEQYF. CDR3 nucleotide sequence: TGTGCCAGCAGCCATTTGTCTCCCTACGAGCAGTACTTC.

This clonotype has more than one count but fewer than ten. The rearrangement links TRBV29-1 to TRBJ2-1, with 7 bases that match TRBD1. The CDR3 is made up of 12 amino acids. J lost 7 bases, V lost 4 bases, and 4 bases had no gene match. Germline loops: CDR1 SQVTM, CDR2 ANQGSEA. In DNA form, the CDR3 reads TGCAGCGTTGGGACAGGCGCGAATGAGCAGTTCTTC. Translated: CSVGTGANEQFF.

This clonotype was observed a few times. The chain carries TRBV2 and TRBJ2-5, with D possibly TRBD2 on 6 matching bases. This CDR3 has 16 residues. Germline loops: CDR1 SNHLY, CDR2 FYNNEI. Deletions cut 6 bases from V and 4 bases from J, with 21 bases between. As DNA, the CDR3 is TGTGCCAGCAGGCAACCTAGGAGGGGCCCTCCAGAGACCCAGTACTTC. Translation: CASRQPRRGPPETQYF.

In this sample, this clonotype turned up a few times. The gene calls are TRBV12-3 or TRBV12-4 and TRBJ1-2, with D tentatively TRBD1 (6 bases). This CDR3 comprises 14 residues. V lost 3 bases and J lost 7, with 15 bases in between. CDR3 sequence: CASSLAQGVSGYTF. The DNA for the CDR3 is TGTGCCAGCAGTTTGGCACAGGGTGTCAGTGGCTACACCTTC.

The CDR3: CASRSHNEQFF. CDR3 coding DNA: TGCGCCAGCAGATCACACAATGAGCAGTTCTTC. The rearrangement joins TRBV5-1 to TRBJ2-1, with D unresolved. Germline CDR1 reads SGHRS; CDR2 reads YFSETQ. V lost 5 bases to trimming and J lost 5 bases, with 5 bases between them. This CDR3 has 11 amino acids.

The sample holds many counts of this clonotype. The chain couples TRBV11-2 to TRBJ1-1; no definite D call. This CDR3 spans 12 amino acids. The ends were cut back, 5 bases at V and 4 bases at J, with 8 bases in the middle. The germline CDR1 and CDR2 sequences are SGHAT and FQNNGV. The CDR3 DNA sequence: TGTGCCAGCAGCATGTGGGGCACTGAAGCTTTCTTT. As protein: CASSMWGTEAFF. Using reference TRBV11-2 and TRBJ1-1 for the parts outside the CDR3, the full variable domain is EAGVAQSPRYKIIEKRQSVAFWCNPISGHATLYWYQQILGQGPKLLIQFQNNGVVDDSQLPKDRFSAERLKGVDSTLKIQPAKLEDSAVYLCASSMWGTEAFFGQGTRLTVV.

The sample holds a few counts of this clonotype. The V gene is TRBV2, the J gene TRBJ1-1; D possibly corresponds to TRBD1 (5 bases). Germline V gene data show CDR1 as SNHLY and CDR2 as FYNNEI. Trimming took off 5 bases at V and 2 bases at J, with 18 bases between the two ends. The CDR3 totals 16 residues. CDR3 sequence (DNA): TGTGCCAGCAGTTCACCGGGCGGGGCGATCAACACTGAAGCTTTCTTT. Amino acids: CASSSPGGAINTEAFF.

This clonotype was observed many times. V is TRBV3-1 and J is TRBJ2-7; D remains ambiguous. The V gene's germline CDR1 is LGHDT and CDR2 YNNKEL (reference sequence). The CDR3 contains 13 residues. V was trimmed by 4 bases and J by 5 bases, leaving 12 bases between them. The CDR3 DNA is TGTGCCAGCAGCCCCCTCCTCGGCGACGAGCAGTACTTC. This translates into CASSPLLGDEQYF.

This chain uses TRBV4-1 with TRBJ2-1; 8 bases are a match to TRBD1. Germline V lookup: CDR1 MGHRA, CDR2 YSYEKL. This CDR3 contains 16 residues. The V segment lost 3 bases and the J segment 8 bases; nucleotides outside the gene matches: 12. The CDR3 nucleotides read TGCGCCAGCAGCCATCCTTCCGGGACAGGATTCTATGAGCAGTTCTTC. Its protein product is CASSHPSGTGFYEQFF.

This clonotype was found a few times. The J gene is TRBJ2-1, the V gene TRBV6-1; a weak D match, TRBD2 (5 bases). V was trimmed by 3 bases and J by 8 bases, leaving 11 bases between them. Germline lookup yields CDR1 MNHNS and CDR2 SASEGT. This CDR3 contains 13 residues. The DNA of the CDR3 is TGTGCCAGCAGTGATCGGCTAGCCGATGAGCAGTTCTTC. Protein product: CASSDRLADEQFF.

Remarks on this clonotype: This could be a read error, since a much larger clone is one nucleotide away. This chain uses TRBV12-3 or TRBV12-4 with TRBJ2-5; weak D call: TRBD1 (6 bases). The CDR3 is 15 residues long. The CDR3 sequence: CASSARGLFQEAQYF. In DNA form, the CDR3 reads TGTGCCAGCAGTGCCAGGGGCCTCTTCCAAGAGGCCCAGTACTTC.

This clonotype was counted a single time. This chain links TRBV10-2 with TRBJ2-2, with TRBD2 matching over 7 bases. The CDR3 sequence is 13 residues long. CDR1 and CDR2 (germline): WSHSY, SAAADI. The junction had 4 bases not matched to a gene; V was cut back by 9 bases and J by 3 bases. The CDR3 bases are TGCGCCAGTCGGGGGGTCGACACCGGGGAGCTGTTTTTT. Amino acids: CASRGVDTGELFF.

This clonotype was seen only a few times. The chain has TRBV3-1 and TRBJ2-5, with 15 bases lining up with TRBD2. Trimming at V came to 4 bases and at J to 5 bases, leaving 2 bases not matched to a gene. This CDR3 has 15 residues. The V gene's germline CDR1 is LGHDT and CDR2 YNNKEL (reference sequence). The CDR3 loop reads CASSPGTSGGETQYF. The CDR3 DNA reads as TGTGCCAGCAGCCCGGGGACTAGCGGGGGGGAGACCCAGTACTTC.

This clonotype was counted at least ten times. CDR3 in DNA: TGTGCCAGCAGCACCCAGGGGGCACAAGTTGAGCAGTTCTTC. This translates into CASSTQGAQVEQFF. J is TRBJ2-1 and V is TRBV5-6; 8 positions match TRBD1. The CDR3 is made up of 14 amino acids. The germline V gene encodes CDR1 SGHDT and CDR2 YYEEEE. Trimming at V came to 4 bases and at J to 9 bases, leaving 9 bases not matched to a gene.

The V gene is TRBV6-2 or TRBV6-3, the J gene TRBJ2-2, with D perhaps TRBD1 (6 bases). The CDR3 loop spans 17 amino acids. CDR1 is MNHEY and CDR2 is SVGEGT in the germline V gene. V was clipped by 2 bases and J by 3 bases, with 16 bases between them. The CDR3, as DNA: TGTGCCAGCAGTTACAAATACGGACAGTCCCACACCGGGGAGCTGTTTTTT. It specifies CASSYKYGQSHTGELFF.

The chain is built from TRBV7-9 and TRBJ1-6, with no clear D. Germline CDR1 reads SEHNR; CDR2 reads FQNEAQ (reference sequence). Trimming cost V 0 bases and J 0 bases, with 6 bases left between them. The CDR3 sequence is 16 residues long. As DNA, the CDR3 is TGTGCCAGCAGCTTAGCACCGACCTCCTATAATTCACCCCTCCACTTT. This sequence encodes CASSLAPTSYNSPLHF.

The table lists this clonotype with a few counts. The chain is built from TRBV29-1 and TRBJ2-3, with no clear D. This CDR3 comprises 13 residues. Trimming took off 5 bases at V and 2 bases at J, with 11 bases between the two ends. Germline values: CDR1 SQVTM, CDR2 ANQGSEA. The CDR3 is CSVHVRVTDTQYF. CDR3 DNA: TGCAGCGTTCATGTTAGAGTCACAGATACGCAGTATTTT.

This clonotype was detected only a few times. V and J are TRBV10-3 and TRBJ2-1; possible D gene TRBD2, 5 bases. Germline-derived CDR1 and CDR2 are ENHRY and SYGVKD. V was pared by 7 bases and J by 7 bases, with 11 bases between. This CDR3 region has 12 residues. The CDR3 protein is CAITRDLNEQFF. Here the CDR3 DNA reads TGTGCCATCACTCGGGATTTGAATGAGCAGTTCTTC.

The rearrangement joins TRBV5-1 to TRBJ2-1; no clear D gene. The length of the CDR3 is 15 residues. Germline CDR1 and CDR2: SGHRS and YFSETQ. V lost 1 base and J 0 bases, leaving 8 bases between the germline ends. CDR3 coding DNA: TGCGCCAGCAGCTTGCCGGGCCGCTCCTACAATGAGCAGTTCTTC. It encodes CASSLPGRSYNEQFF. Based on the CDR3 plus reference TRBV5-1 and TRBJ2-1, the full variable domain is KAGVTQTPRYLIKTRGQQVTLSCSPISGHRSVSWYQQTPGQGLQFLFEYFSETQRNKGNFPGRFSGRQFSNSRSEMNVSTLELGDSALYLCASSLPGRSYNEQFFGPGTRLTVL.

In its sample, this clonotype was seen many times. This chain connects TRBV29-1 to TRBJ2-5, with no clear D. The ends were cut back, 5 bases at V and 7 bases at J, with 11 bases in the middle. CDR1 and CDR2 from the germline V gene are SQVTM and ANQGSEA. The length of the CDR3 is 11 residues. Written as DNA, the CDR3 is TGCAGCGTTAGCCCCGAAGGGACCCAGTACTTC. This codes for CSVSPEGTQYF. The full variable domain, rest sourced from reference TRBV29-1 and TRBJ2-5, is SAVISQKPSRDICQRGTSLTIQCQVDSQVTMMFWYRQQPGQSLTLIATANQGSEATYESGFVIDKFPISRPNLTFSTLTVSNMSPEDSSIYLCSVSPEGTQYFGPGTRLLVL.

The table lists this clonotype with many counts. The chain combines TRBV18 with TRBJ2-1; 7 bases line up with TRBD2. V shed 3 bases, J shed 0 bases, and the junction held 2 bases outside the gene matches. Germline V gene sequence: CDR1 KGHSH, CDR2 LQKENI. This CDR3 region has 15 residues. The CDR3 loop is CASSPLAGSYNEQFF. DNA for the CDR3: TGTGCCAGCTCACCTTTAGCGGGCTCCTACAATGAGCAGTTCTTC. Together with reference TRBV18 and TRBJ2-1, the CDR3 gives the full variable domain: NAGVMQNPRHLVRRRGQEARLRCSPMKGHSHVYWYRQLPEEGLKFMVYLQKENIIDESGMPKERFSAEFPKEGPSILRIQQVVRGDSAAYFCASSPLAGSYNEQFFGPGTRLTVL.